The rows below give T cell receptor beta chains drawn from one sample of a study of blood T cell repertoires in COVID-19. The table came from immunoSEQ multiplex PCR; TCRdb's copy has only in-frame clones and leaves some out. The sample holds 430,000 or so clones, roughly 89% seen once. Specimen: peripheral blood. The source of these receptors is a man between 18 and 29 years old with COVID-19, enrolled during active disease. The CDR3 runs from the conserved cysteine through the conserved F or W. D genes are given only for firm matches. The listing skips clone size in some rows; elsewhere it reads once, few, many or a size class.

j_call clone_size v_call d_call cdr3_nt cdr3_aa
TRBJ2-1 NA TRBV19 TRBD2 TGTGCCAGTAGTATAGGTACGGGGGGGGCGAACTACAATGAGCAGTTCTTC CASSIGTGGANYNEQFF
TRBJ1-2 NA TRBV18 TRBD1 TGTGCCAGCTCACCACAAGACAGGGACTATGGCTACACCTTC CASSPQDRDYGYTF
TRBJ2-1 NA TRBV29-1 NA TGCAGCGTTAGGCGGGGCTCCTACAATGAGCAGTTCTTC CSVRRGSYNEQFF
TRBJ2-2 NA TRBV18 TRBD2 TGTGCCAGCTCACCCGCGACTAGCATCACCGGGGAGCTGTTTTTT CASSPATSITGELFF
TRBJ1-2 NA TRBV6-1 TRBD1 TGTGCCAGCAGTGAAGCGCTATATGGACAGGGGGCGCGAGGCTACACCTTC CASSEALYGQGARGYTF
TRBJ1-5 NA TRBV30 NA TGTGCCTGGAGTGTACCAGGCCCTAGCAATCAGCCCCAGCATTTT CAWSVPGPSNQPQHF
TRBJ1-4 NA TRBV5-6 TRBD1 TGTGCCAGCAGCTTGGTGGGGACAGCCGGTGAAAAACTGTTTTTT CASSLVGTAGEKLFF
TRBJ1-3 NA TRBV4-1 TRBD1 TGCGCCAGCAGCCAAGAAACGACAGGGACTGGAAACACCATATATTTT CASSQETTGTGNTIYF
TRBJ2-2 NA TRBV19 TRBD2 TGTGCCAGTAGTATTAGTCTCGCGGTAGCGGGAGGGTTCGGGGAGCTGTTTTTT CASSISLAVAGGFGELFF
TRBJ2-3 NA TRBV19 NA TGTGCCAGTAGTGGGACCCCCGTTGGGGGGGGCACGCAGTATTTT CASSGTPVGGGTQYF
TRBJ1-1 NA TRBV7-5 NA TGTGTCAGAAGCCCCAGGGCTACAGCTTTCTTT CVRSPRATAFF
TRBJ2-7 NA TRBV6-5 NA TGTGCCAGCAGCTATTCTAGCAACGGCGGCTACGAGCAGTACTTC CASSYSSNGGYEQYF
TRBJ2-3 NA TRBV6-4 TRBD1 TGTGCCAGCAGTGCAGGGGGCTTCGGGGATACGCAGTATTTT CASSAGGFGDTQYF
TRBJ2-3 NA TRBV7-6 NA TGTGCCAGCAGCCCCCGCACCGGGACTGGTTCCCCAGATACGCAGTATTTT CASSPRTGTGSPDTQYF
TRBJ1-1 once TRBV5-1 NA TGCGCCAGCAGCTTTAGGACATCCCCCCAAAACACTGAAGCTTTCTTT CASSFRTSPQNTEAFF
TRBJ1-4 NA TRBV5-6 NA TGTGCCAGCAGCTTGGCTTCACAGGGAAACGGGGAAAAACTGTTTTTT CASSLASQGNGEKLFF
TRBJ2-7 NA TRBV2 NA TGTGCCAGCAGTGAGAGGCAGGGCCACGAGCAGTACTTC CASSERQGHEQYF
TRBJ1-4 NA TRBV5-5 TRBD1 TGTGCCAGCAGCGATGGACAGGGGGGGAATGAAAAACTGTTTTTT CASSDGQGGNEKLFF
TRBJ1-2 NA TRBV30 NA TGTGCCTGGAGCGGGACTCAACATGGGGGCTACACCTTC CAWSGTQHGGYTF
TRBJ2-5 NA TRBV7-3 TRBD2 TGTGCCAGCCGTACGAGGCTAGCGGGAGCGGGGGAGACCCAGTACTTC CASRTRLAGAGETQYF
TRBJ2-2 NA TRBV5-4 NA TGTGCCAGCAGCTTGACACCCGGGGAGCTGTTTTTT CASSLTPGELFF
TRBJ1-2 once TRBV5-1 NA TGCGCCAGCAGCTTGGAGGGACACTTAAACTATGGCTACACCTTC CASSLEGHLNYGYTF
TRBJ2-3 NA TRBV2 NA TGTGCCAGCAGTGTAGTTTTGACAGAGAACACAGATACGCAGTATTTT CASSVVLTENTDTQYF
TRBJ1-3 few TRBV30 NA TGTGCCTGGAATTACAGGAACACCATATATTTT CAWNYRNTIYF
TRBJ2-7 NA TRBV19 TRBD1 TGTGCCAGTAGTATCAGGGGGACAGGGACCTACGAGCAGTACTTC CASSIRGTGTYEQYF
TRBJ2-2 NA TRBV19 TRBD1 TGTGCCAGTAGAGGGGGACAGGGCGGCACCGGGGAGCTGTTTTTT CASRGGQGGTGELFF
TRBJ1-3 NA TRBV7-9 TRBD1 TGTGCCAGCAAACAGGGGTTTACTGGAAACACCATATATTTT CASKQGFTGNTIYF
TRBJ2-5 NA TRBV21-1 NA TGTGCCAGCAGCAAGGGACAGGCCCACCACCGGGAGACCCAGTACTTC CASSKGQAHHRETQYF
TRBJ2-7 NA TRBV14 TRBD2 TGTGCCAGCAGCCAAGCTAGCGGGAGGGCCAACGAGCAGTACTTC CASSQASGRANEQYF
TRBJ2-4 NA TRBV4-1 NA TGCGCCAGCAGCCAACCGACAGGATCAGCCAAAAACATTCAGTACTTC CASSQPTGSAKNIQYF
TRBJ2-2 NA TRBV18 NA TGTGCCAGCTCACCACCGAGCTGGAGCGGGGAGCTGTTTTTT CASSPPSWSGELFF
TRBJ2-5 NA TRBV7-2 NA TGTGCCAGCAACCCCGGACAGTTATTCATCCAAGAGACCCAGTACTTC CASNPGQLFIQETQYF
TRBJ2-1 NA TRBV2 NA TGTGCCAGCAGTGAAGGCAGGATCTACAATGAGCAGTTCTTC CASSEGRIYNEQFF
TRBJ1-1 NA TRBV2 TRBD1 TGTGCCAGCAGTGAAATCGAGGGGGCGGCAGGGGCGTACACTGAAGCTTTCTTT CASSEIEGAAGAYTEAFF
TRBJ2-1 NA TRBV19 TRBD1 TGTGCCAGTAGTATCACAGGGGCGTACAATGAGCAGTTCTTC CASSITGAYNEQFF
TRBJ1-3 NA TRBV5-1 NA TGCGCCAGCAGCTTGTTTGGGGACACGGCGGGAAACACCATATATTTT CASSLFGDTAGNTIYF
TRBJ2-2 NA TRBV5-1 TRBD2 TGCGCCAGCAGCTTGGAGGGACTAGCGGTCACCGGGGAGCTGTTTTTT CASSLEGLAVTGELFF
TRBJ2-5 NA TRBV10-2 TRBD1 TGCGCCAGCAGTGAAGACAGGGCCGCGACCCAGTACTTC CASSEDRAATQYF
TRBJ2-5 NA TRBV14 NA TGTGCCAGCAGCCAAGATATATTCCCCCAGTACTTC CASSQDIFPQYF
TRBJ2-5 NA TRBV7-9 TRBD1 TGTGCCAGCAGCTTAGCGACAGGGTTGGAGACCCAGTACTTC CASSLATGLETQYF
TRBJ2-7 NA TRBV10-1 NA TGCGCCAGCAGTGATCCAAGGGGTAGGGATTACGAGCAGTACTTC CASSDPRGRDYEQYF
TRBJ2-3 NA TRBV19 TRBD2 TGTGCCAGTAGTATAGATGCGCGCGGGGGTTGGGCAGATACGCAGTATTTT CASSIDARGGWADTQYF
TRBJ2-3 NA TRBV27 TRBD1 TGTGCCAGCAGTTCCTTCAGGGGGTCGGTGGTAAATACGCAGTATTTT CASSSFRGSVVNTQYF
TRBJ2-7 once TRBV19 NA TGTGCCAGTAGTTGGACAGACACCTACGAGCAGTACTTC CASSWTDTYEQYF
TRBJ2-1 once TRBV18 TRBD1 TGTGCCAGCTCACCGCGACAGGGGTTCGATGAGCAGTTCTTC CASSPRQGFDEQFF
TRBJ2-7 NA TRBV11-2 TRBD1 TGTGCCAGCAGCGGACTAAGGACAGGGTTTGGCCACGAGCAGTACTTC CASSGLRTGFGHEQYF
TRBJ2-5 NA TRBV30 NA TGTGCCTGGAGTGTCAATGGGGGAGGACAAGAGACCCAGTACTTC CAWSVNGGGQETQYF
TRBJ1-2 NA TRBV7-9 NA TGTGCCAGCAGCTTAGTGGAGGGTCCCGGCTACACCTTC CASSLVEGPGYTF
TRBJ1-6 NA TRBV3-1/TRBV3-2 NA TGTGCCAGCAGCGTAGGAATACAGGTTTATCATAATTCACCCCTCCACTTT CASSVGIQVYHNSPLHF
TRBJ1-3 once TRBV6-5 TRBD1 TGTGCCAGCAGTTTTACAGGGGAAGGTGGAAACACCATATATTTT CASSFTGEGGNTIYF
TRBJ2-1 NA TRBV7-3 TRBD2 TGTGCCAGCAGCTTGACTAGCGGGAGTTCTAATGAGCAGTTCTTC CASSLTSGSSNEQFF
TRBJ2-5 NA TRBV5-1 TRBD1 TGCGCCAGCAGCCGCCGGCCCGGGACAGGGGGCGGGGAGACCCAGTACTTC CASSRRPGTGGGETQYF
TRBJ2-7 NA TRBV5-6 TRBD2 TGTGCCAGCAGCCCGGGGGAGGGCGAGCAGTACTTC CASSPGEGEQYF
TRBJ1-1 once TRBV5-8 NA TGTGCCAGCAGCTTGACAGCAAACACTGAAGCTTTCTTT CASSLTANTEAFF
TRBJ2-1 once TRBV9 NA TGTGCCAGCAGCCCGCGTAATCCCCCCCAGTTGCGGGGATGGGCCAATGAGCAGTTCTTC CASSPRNPPQLRGWANEQFF
TRBJ2-3 NA TRBV14 NA TGTGCCAGCAGCCTATCTCGTTCGTGGGGGCGCATCACAGATACGCAGTATTTT CASSLSRSWGRITDTQYF
TRBJ2-5 NA TRBV6-2/TRBV6-3 TRBD1 TGTGCCAGCAGTTACTCGAGCAGGGGGGAGACCCAGTACTTC CASSYSSRGETQYF